Detailed here is one T cell receptor beta chain. Its antigen is not yet known. One base away there is no much larger clone; base qualities are not given. A MiSeq instrument was used for deep resolution sequencing, which targeted depths ranging from 1 in 1 million up to 1 in 200,000 T cells, with coverage averaging 10x for each clonotype. The immunoSEQ hsTCRB Kit was used to generate TCR beta libraries. Per the original workflow: The data were analyzed with ImmunoSEQ Analyzer and ImmunoSEQ Data Assistant, and V, D and J gene assignments followed IMGT definitions. Clonality was computed as one minus normalized Shannon entropy of productive rearrangement frequencies, ranging from 0 to 1. Only overrepresented clonotypes making up at least 0.05% of each patient's repertoire were included in the public clonotype analysis. Some twelve age-matched healthy donor repertoires from immuneACCESS were used as controls for clonality. Imported from immuneACCESS, the table was reduced by TCRdb to in-frame sequences with V and J called. These copies leave out some clones; in studies compared against another copy, an unresolved V gene accounts for under half, and the cause of the remainder is not known. V and J calls and clone size follow that table, whereas D and trimming were derived from the DNA. Across this sample there are more than 300,000 clones, with 80% seen only once. Over 5% of the sample goes to the ten largest clones.

From the cysteine up to the phenylalanine, the CDR3 has a length of 13 residues. The sequence is cut down to CDR3 DNA, 39 bases in frame from base 1. Reading the germline V gene gives CDR1 MGHDK and CDR2 SYGVNS. V is reduced by 4 bases and J by 3 bases, leaving a spacing of 9 bases between them. The sample is drawn from a study of cytotoxic CD8 clonotypes in ibrutinib-treated CLL (dated by TCRdb to about 2021). Describing the broader study: The cohort was composed of around twelve relapsed/refractory and about 15 treatment-naive patients; IGHV unmutated status was identified in 17 patients. Of the approximately 86 participants in the trial, roughly 25 had longitudinal samples available. Partial responses were observed in some 24 patients and complete responses in 2; after a median follow-up of about 69 months, remission was maintained in about 15 patients and progression was observed in about twelve. Cryopreserved peripheral blood mononuclear cells were obtained before treatment, at response, and at either sustained remission or disease progression. Samples at response were collected after a median of 12 months of treatment, with a range of roughly 6 to 36 months. On average, each sample yielded about 260,000 productive templates and tens of thousands of productive rearrangements.

About 2 micrograms of genomic DNA were extracted from cryopreserved PBMCs for TCR beta library preparation. Longitudinal blood samples from CLL patients receiving ibrutinib monotherapy were subjected to high-throughput TCR beta sequencing. Patients were enrolled in a phase 2 open-label single-center ibrutinib monotherapy trial. The investigation overall reported the following: Public clonotypes were found to be uncommon and were observed to contract or remain stable during treatment; the increase in clonality was shown to reflect expansion of private clonotypes at ibrutinib response. An increase in clonality was observed at ibrutinib response, with clonality remaining stable during sustained remission and falling back toward baseline at progression. Baseline clonality was found to be higher than that of age-matched healthy donors and was strongly correlated with circulating CD8+ T-cell counts. Sampling times were not matched between patients in sustained remission and patients whose disease was progressing, and lymph node repertoires were not examined.

Recombination connected TRBV25-1 to TRBJ1-1, and possibly TRBD1, on 6 matching bases. The sequences come from PBMCs, collected before ibrutinib treatment. The receptor comes from a human donor with chronic lymphocytic leukemia. The encoded CDR3 is CASSGNRDTEAFF. The DNA sequence is TGTGCCAGCAGTGGGAACAGGGACACTGAAGCTTTCTTT.